The 27 T cell receptor beta chains below come from one sample, sequenced in a study of CD8 T cells in ankylosing spondylitis (dated by TCRdb to about 2017). Libraries came from 5' RACE. The sequencing machine was an Illumina HiSeq 2500. In-frame beta chains were kept once TCRdb had trimmed the public reads at Q25 with fastp and called clones with MiXCR. Every entry covers one CDR3 protein and lists the most common genes and DNA from its rows. The sample table lists 250,000 to 400,000 distinct CDR3 sequences, approximately 10% of them with a count of one. 8% to 9.5% of the sample goes to the ten largest clones. The specimen sequenced was blood, either unsorted or a sorted T cell fraction (not recorded which). The receptors derive from a female donor with ankylosing spondylitis or in good health (not recorded which).

This clonotype was seen at least ten times. V usage is TRBV5-1 and J usage is TRBJ1-3; D is ambiguous. There are 17 residues in the CDR3. CDR1 is SGHRS, CDR2 YFSETQ, per germline. V was shortened by 2 bases and J by 0 bases, with 15 bases between the two germline ends. The CDR3 nucleotides read TGCGCCAGCAGCTTAAGATGGACGCCCAACTCTGGAAACACCATATATTTT. Its protein is CASSLRWTPNSGNTIYF.

The chain employs TRBV7-2 and TRBJ2-7; TRBD2 agrees at 10 bases. This CDR3 contains 15 residues. V dropped 6 bases and J dropped 4; count of bases not matched to a gene: 9. The germline CDR1 and CDR2 sequences are SGHTA and FQGNSA. DNA for the CDR3: TGTGCCAGCAGTCCGAAACTAGCGGGAACTTACGAGCAGTACTTC. Encoded protein: CASSPKLAGTYEQYF.

Concerning this clonotype: This clone may be a read error of a much larger clone one base away. V gene TRBV10-3 combines with J gene TRBJ1-6, with D tentatively TRBD1 (6 bases). The V end lost 6 bases, the J end lost 11 bases, and 14 bases lay between the germline ends. The CDR3 is 13 amino acids. The germline V gene encodes CDR1 ENHRY and CDR2 SYGVKD. CDR3 bases: TGTGCCATCAGCGGAACAGGGTCCACACCCCTCCACTTT. Encoded protein: CAISGTGSTPLHF.

The V gene is TRBV5-1, the J gene TRBJ1-4; 7 bases match TRBD1. The CDR3 has 16 amino acids. V lost 4 bases to trimming and J lost 0 bases; unmatched junction nucleotides: 6. In germline, CDR1 is SGHRS, CDR2 YFSETQ. In DNA form, the CDR3 reads TGCGCCAGCAGCCCGGACAGGAAGGCAACTAATGAAAAACTGTTTTTT. Translation: CASSPDRKATNEKLFF.

This chain uses TRBV3-1 with TRBJ2-2, with a weak D call TRBD2 (6 bases). CDR1 is LGHDT and CDR2 is YNNKEL in the germline V gene (reference sequence). The CDR3 sequence is 19 residues long. The ends were cut back, 6 bases at V and 5 bases at J, with 28 bases in the middle. The CDR3 sequence is CASSRSPPGAGLGTGELFF. CDR3 in DNA: TGTGCCAGCAGTAGAAGCCCACCGGGAGCCGGGTTAGGGACCGGGGAGCTGTTTTTT. Based on the CDR3 plus reference TRBV3-1 and TRBJ2-2, the full variable domain is DTAVSQTPKYLVTQMGNDKSIKCEQNLGHDTMYWYKQDSKKFLKIMFSYNNKELIINETVPNRFSPKSPDKAHLNLHINSLELGDSAVYFCASSRSPPGAGLGTGELFFGEGSRLTVL.

The chain has TRBV14 and TRBJ2-5, with TRBD2 as a possible D gene (5 bases). There are 15 residues in the CDR3. Germline V CDR1 and CDR2: SGHDN, FVKESK. Trimming removed 1 base at V and 5 bases at J, with 14 bases between. CDR3 nucleotides: TGTGCCAGCAGCCAAGTGCTAGCTGGTTCCGAGACCCAGTACTTC. Residues: CASSQVLAGSETQYF.

This clonotype was seen many times. The rearrangement joins TRBV12-3 or TRBV12-4 to TRBJ1-6; TRBD1 agrees at 8 bases. The CDR3 extends over 14 amino acids. Trimming removed 3 bases from V and 8 bases from J; junction bases left unmatched: 3. The CDR3 region is CASSLGQVYSPLHF. CDR3 bases: TGTGCCAGCAGTTTGGGACAGGTGTATTCACCCCTCCACTTT.

Many counts were recorded for this clonotype. The rearrangement links TRBV7-6 to TRBJ2-1; D ambiguous. V dropped 5 bases and J dropped 4 bases, with 6 bases sitting between them. CDR3 length: 12 residues. Germline assignment: CDR1 SGHVS and CDR2 FNYEAQ. CDR3 DNA: TGTGCCAGCAGCCAAGAATACAATGAGCAGTTCTTC. Translation gives CASSQEYNEQFF.

Ten or more counts support this clonotype. The chain uses TRBV7-2 and TRBJ2-1, with 12 bases fitting TRBD2. Germline V CDR1 and CDR2: SGHTA, FQGNSA. V was clipped by 6 bases and J by 7 bases; unmatched bases: 10. This CDR3 has 16 residues. This CDR3 reads CASRLPGTSGLNEQFF. DNA for the CDR3: TGTGCCAGCAGGCTCCCCGGGACTAGCGGGCTTAATGAGCAGTTCTTC.

This clonotype was seen ten or more times. This chain links TRBV6-5 with TRBJ2-7; 10 bases align to TRBD2. V was pared by 2 bases and J by 2 bases, with 9 bases of the junction left unmatched. The V gene's germline CDR1 is MNHEY and CDR2 SVGAGI. This CDR3 is 17 amino acids long. The CDR3 sequence: CASSYLKRLAGPYEQYF. The CDR3 DNA reads as TGTGCCAGCAGTTACCTCAAAAGACTAGCGGGTCCCTACGAGCAGTACTTC.

This clonotype has just a few counts. The CDR3 nucleotides read TGTGCCAGCAGTACGGTGACAGGCCCCGCCGGAGCTTTCTTT. Residues: CASSTVTGPAGAFF. J is TRBJ1-1 and V is TRBV6-2 or TRBV6-3, with D possibly being TRBD1 (6 bases). CDR1 and CDR2 from the germline V gene are MNHEY and SVGEGT. V was trimmed by 5 bases and J by 10 bases, leaving 20 bases between them. The CDR3 has 14 residues.

This clonotype was counted many times. The rearrangement joins TRBV12-3 or TRBV12-4 to TRBJ2-1; 7 bases agree with TRBD2. The CDR3 is 13 residues long. Germline trimming cut 2 bases from V and 13 bases from J; bases unmatched to any gene: 8. The CDR3 coding sequence is TGTGCCAGCAGTTTATGGGAGGGCTCTCCTCAGTTCTTC. It codes for CASSLWEGSPQFF.

Many counts were recorded for this clonotype. The V gene is TRBV15, the J gene TRBJ1-1; no clear D gene. CDR1 and CDR2 (germline): LNHNV, YYDKDF (reference sequence). Trimming removed 5 bases from V and 1 base from J, with 5 bases in between. The CDR3 loop spans 12 amino acids. The chain's CDR3 is CATSRWNTEAFF. Written as DNA, the CDR3 is TGTGCCACCAGCCGGTGGAACACTGAAGCTTTCTTT.

Comment on this clonotype: A much larger clone lies a single base off, so this may be a read error. The rearrangement joins TRBV7-9 to TRBJ2-5; perhaps TRBD2 as D (6 bases). The germline CDR1 and CDR2 sequences are SEHNR and FQNEAQ (reference sequence). The CDR3 is made up of 17 amino acids. V lost 5 bases, J lost 4 bases, and 23 bases lay in between. CDR3 amino acids: CASSARRPSETLETQYF. The CDR3 DNA follows: TGTGCCAGCAGCGCACGACGTCCTAGCGAGACGTTAGAGACCCAGTACTTC.

This chain connects TRBV11-2 to TRBJ1-1; D is ambiguous. The CDR3 covers 12 residues. Deletions cut 5 bases from V and 6 bases from J, with 10 bases between. Germline V gene sequence: CDR1 SGHAT, CDR2 FQNNGV. The CDR3 sequence: CASSNPNPEAFF. CDR3 bases: TGTGCCAGCAGCAACCCCAACCCTGAAGCTTTCTTT.

This clonotype was seen at least ten times. The V and J genes are TRBV7-2 and TRBJ2-3, with 10 nucleotides matching TRBD2. The CDR3 length is 17 residues. V lost 4 bases to trimming and J lost 3 bases; unmatched junction nucleotides: 10. CDR1 is SGHTA and CDR2 is FQGNSA in the germline V gene. In DNA form, the CDR3 reads TGTGCCAGCAGCTCCAAGATAACTAGCGGGGATACAGATACGCAGTATTTT. Translated: CASSSKITSGDTDTQYF.

This clonotype was counted at least ten times. The rearrangement links TRBV29-1 to TRBJ2-1; 7 nucleotides line up with TRBD1. The germline CDR1 and CDR2 sequences are SQVTM and ANQGSEA. The CDR3 runs 12 residues. Losses at the gene ends were 3 bases for V and 12 bases for J; bases not matched to a gene: 8. CDR3 nucleotides: TGCAGCGTTGACCTCCTTCGGACAGGGCAGTTCTTC. Encoded protein: CSVDLLRTGQFF.

Ten or more counts support this clonotype. V usage is TRBV4-2 and J usage is TRBJ2-1, with 9 bases identical to TRBD2. The V gene's germline CDR1 is LGHNA and CDR2 YNFKEQ. J lost 6 bases, V lost 1 base, and 4 bases had no gene match. The CDR3 extends over 15 amino acids. CDR3: CASSQASGTTNEQFF. The CDR3 DNA is TGTGCCAGCAGCCAAGCTAGCGGGACCACCAATGAGCAGTTCTTC.

In its sample, this clonotype was seen many times. The chain has TRBV20-1 and TRBJ2-1; 7 bases line up with TRBD1. J was trimmed by 5 bases and V by 8 bases; bases with no gene match: 6. Germline V gives CDR1 DFQATT, CDR2 SNEGSKA (reference sequence). There are 12 residues in the CDR3. CDR3 sequence reads: CSPRQGDNEQFF. Here the CDR3 DNA reads TGCAGTCCAAGACAGGGAGACAATGAGCAGTTCTTC.

This rearrangement joins TRBV12-3 or TRBV12-4 to TRBJ1-4; no reliable D call. The V gene lost 4 bases and the J gene lost 10 bases, with 10 bases spanning the gap. The CDR3 contains 12 residues. The CDR3 sequence is CASSSTPGKLFF. Written as DNA, the CDR3 is TGTGCCAGCAGTTCCACACCGGGAAAACTGTTTTTT.

This clonotype was seen ten or more times. The rearrangement links TRBV5-1 to TRBJ2-3; 12 positions agree with TRBD1. The CDR3 has 19 amino acids. V lost 0 bases to trimming and J lost 3 bases; unmatched junction nucleotides: 11. The germline V gene encodes CDR1 SGHRS and CDR2 YFSETQ. The CDR3 is CASSLGLDRDRGRTDTQYF. CDR3 nucleotides: TGCGCCAGCAGCTTGGGACTTGACCGGGACAGGGGGCGGACAGATACGCAGTATTTT.

This clonotype has just a few counts. The chain combines TRBV11-2 with TRBJ1-3, with D hard to call. CDR1 and CDR2 (germline): SGHAT, FQNNGV. Deletions cut 5 bases from V and 0 bases from J, with 14 bases between. The CDR3 has 16 amino acids. The CDR3 region has the DNA TGTGCCAGCAGCCTCCTTGTATCTACCTCTGGAAACACCATATATTTT. It yields the protein CASSLLVSTSGNTIYF.

The genes are TRBV5-1 and TRBJ2-3; D remains unclear. Matching the DNA end better, TRBJ1-5 makes the J call doubtful. The CDR3 extends over 14 amino acids. Germline CDR1 SGHRS, CDR2 YFSETQ. Here the CDR3 DNA reads TGCGCCAGCAGCTTAATTGGGGATGAGGATACGCAGCATTTT. This codes for CASSLIGDEDTQHF.

The chain employs TRBV5-1 and TRBJ2-1; 15 bases map to TRBD2. The junction had 16 bases not matched to a gene; V was cut back by 4 bases and J by 8 bases. The CDR3 consists of 19 residues. Germline V gene sequence: CDR1 SGHRS, CDR2 YFSETQ. The CDR3 loop is CASSPGLAGGPIVWHEQFF. DNA for the CDR3: TGCGCCAGCAGCCCCGGACTAGCGGGAGGGCCGATAGTCTGGCATGAGCAGTTCTTC.

V usage is TRBV18 and J usage is TRBJ2-3, with TRBD2 matching over 11 bases. There are 16 residues in the CDR3. CDR1 and CDR2 from the germline V gene are KGHSH and LQKENI. V was clipped by 1 base and J by 2 bases; unmatched bases: 2. CDR3 loop: CASSPLAGGPTDTQYF. As DNA, the CDR3 is TGTGCCAGCTCACCACTAGCGGGAGGGCCCACAGATACGCAGTATTTT. The whole variable domain, filled in from reference TRBV18 and TRBJ2-3, reads NAGVMQNPRHLVRRRGQEARLRCSPMKGHSHVYWYRQLPEEGLKFMVYLQKENIIDESGMPKERFSAEFPKEGPSILRIQQVVRGDSAAYFCASSPLAGGPTDTQYFGPGTRLTVL.

This clonotype appeared many times. The chain carries TRBV10-3 and TRBJ2-4; D may be TRBD2 (5 bases). V was shortened by 0 bases and J by 1 base, with 10 bases between the two germline ends. The germline gives CDR1 ENHRY, CDR2 SYGVKD. This CDR3 is built from 16 residues. The CDR3 coding sequence is TGTGCCATCAGTGAGTCGGGGAGCCTTGCCAAAAACATTCAGTACTTC. Encoded protein: CAISESGSLAKNIQYF.

The rearrangement uses TRBV29-1 and TRBJ2-1; no clear D gene. Germline loops: CDR1 SQVTM, CDR2 ANQGSEA. This CDR3 has 10 residues. V was pared by 5 bases and J by 6 bases, with 5 bases between. As DNA, the CDR3 is TGCAGCGTTATAGCCAATGAGCAGTTCTTC. Translation: CSVIANEQFF.